This passage covers 21 T cell receptor beta chains from one sample sequenced in a study of blood T cell repertoires in COVID-19. Clones were read by immunoSEQ multiplex PCR, and TCRdb kept only the in-frame ones, dropping some. The data contain roughly 99,000 clones, around 92% of them singletons. The sample comprised peripheral blood. All receptors come from a man aged 40-55 years with active or convalescent COVID-19.

The chain couples TRBV10-3 to TRBJ2-1; 10 bases map to TRBD2. The V gene's germline CDR1 is ENHRY and CDR2 SYGVKD. CDR3 length equals 15 residues. V shed 3 bases, J shed 12 bases, and the junction held 11 bases outside the gene matches. The CDR3 protein is CAISDTSGASGGQFF. The DNA of the CDR3 is TGTGCCATCAGTGACACTAGCGGGGCCTCCGGGGGGCAGTTCTTC.

This clone was seen once. The rearrangement joins TRBV7-2 to TRBJ1-3; unclear D gene. The CDR3 length is 13 residues. In germline, CDR1 is SGHTA, CDR2 FQGNSA. The V gene lost 1 base and the J gene lost 4 bases, with 5 bases spanning the gap. In DNA, the CDR3 is TGTGCCAGCAGCTTAGACCAGGGAAACACCATATATTTT. It is translated as CASSLDQGNTIYF. The whole variable domain, filled in from reference TRBV7-2 and TRBJ1-3, reads GAGVSQSPSNKVTEKGKDVELRCDPISGHTALYWYRQSLGQGLEFLIYFQGNSAPDKSGLPSDRFSAERTGGSVSTLTIQRTQQEDSAVYLCASSLDQGNTIYFGEGSWLTVV.

The chain recombines TRBV25-1 with TRBJ2-7, with D uncertain. The CDR3 has 13 amino acids. With 5 bases removed from V and 5 bases from J, the gap between germline ends came to 13 bases. Germline V lookup: CDR1 MGHDK, CDR2 SYGVNS. This CDR3 is CASSPSSRDEQYF. CDR3 nucleotides: TGTGCCAGCAGTCCCTCGAGCCGGGACGAGCAGTACTTC.

The V gene is TRBV18, the J gene TRBJ1-5; 10 nucleotides match TRBD1. From germline, CDR1 is KGHSH and CDR2 LQKENI. V lost 0 bases, J lost 1 base, and 3 bases stayed unmatched. The CDR3 contains 17 residues. CDR3 coding DNA: TGTGCCAGCTCACCACCCGAGGGACAGGGGAGCAATCAGCCCCAGCATTTT. This translates into CASSPPEGQGSNQPQHF.

This rearrangement joins TRBV7-2 to TRBJ2-6; no clear D gene. This CDR3 has 15 residues. The ends were cut back, 3 bases at V and 2 bases at J, with 8 bases in the middle. The germline V gene has CDR1 SGHTA and CDR2 FQGNSA. The CDR3: CASSFLLTGANVLTF. As DNA, the CDR3 is TGTGCCAGCAGCTTCCTACTAACTGGGGCCAACGTCCTGACTTTC. Full variable domain (remainder filled in from reference TRBV7-2 and TRBJ2-6): GAGVSQSPSNKVTEKGKDVELRCDPISGHTALYWYRQSLGQGLEFLIYFQGNSAPDKSGLPSDRFSAERTGGSVSTLTIQRTQQEDSAVYLCASSFLLTGANVLTFGAGSRLTVL.

The chain is built from TRBV4-1 and TRBJ1-4; TRBD1 aligns across 8 bases. The CDR3 contains 17 residues. Per the germline V gene, CDR1 is MGHRA and CDR2 is YSYEKL. The trim removed 1 base at V and 2 bases at J, leaving 6 bases unmatched. This chain's CDR3 is CASSQGQGKSTNEKLFF. Here the CDR3 DNA reads TGCGCCAGCAGCCAAGGACAGGGGAAGAGTACTAATGAAAAACTGTTTTTT.

The rearrangement links TRBV21-1 to TRBJ2-6; the table's D call of TRBD2 was not tested on the DNA. TRBV21-1 is noted as a pseudogene. CDR3 length equals 20 residues. CDR3 bases: TGTGCCAGCAGCAAAGAGTTCGAGGCGGGAACTAGCTCTGGGGCCAACGTCCTGACTTTC. This gives the protein CASSKEFEAGTSSGANVLTF.

This clone was observed a handful of times. The CDR3 nucleotides read TGTGCCACCAGTGAGGGCAGGGGGTACCAAGAGACCCAGTACTTC. Protein sequence: CATSEGRGYQETQYF. The gene calls are TRBV24-1 and TRBJ2-5, with 7 bases that match TRBD1. V was pared by 4 bases and J by 0 bases, with 4 bases of the junction left unmatched. Germline CDR1 KGHDR, CDR2 SFDVKD. This CDR3 spans 15 amino acids.

This clone has just one count. The J gene is TRBJ1-2, the V gene TRBV24-1; 10 bases align to TRBD1. J gave up 7 bases and V 3 bases, and 4 bases lay outside the gene matches. This CDR3 spans 14 amino acids. CDR1 is KGHDR, CDR2 SFDVKD, per germline. CDR3 sequence reads: CATSDVTGGSGYTF. As DNA, the CDR3 is TGTGCCACCAGTGATGTGACAGGGGGCAGTGGCTACACCTTC.

The rearrangement links TRBV6-5 to TRBJ1-2; 12 nucleotides agree with TRBD1. V gave up 6 bases and J gave up 8 bases; unmatched junction bases: 7. The CDR3 runs 14 residues. Looked up from germline, CDR1 is MNHEY and CDR2 is SVGAGI. CDR3 region: CASSRGQGASGYTF. The DNA for the CDR3 is TGTGCCAGCAGCCGGGGACAGGGGGCGTCGGGCTACACCTTC.

V and J are TRBV6-5 and TRBJ1-1, with 7 positions matching TRBD1. The CDR3 extends over 15 amino acids. The V gene's germline CDR1 is MNHEY and CDR2 SVGAGI. V gave up 5 bases and J gave up 0 bases; unmatched junction bases: 6. The CDR3 region has the DNA TGTGCCAGCAGTCCCTCGGGACAGCTGAACACTGAAGCTTTCTTT. This codes for CASSPSGQLNTEAFF.

The chain combines TRBV9 with TRBJ2-3, with 8 positions matching TRBD2. The CDR3 is 17 amino acids. Germline V lookup: CDR1 SGDLS, CDR2 YYNGEE. V was clipped by 0 bases and J by 1 base; unmatched bases: 7. CDR3 sequence: CASSVGIVSGGTDTQYF. CDR3 coding DNA: TGTGCCAGCAGCGTAGGTATTGTTAGCGGGGGCACAGATACGCAGTATTTT.

The chain has TRBV6-1 and TRBJ1-4, with D unclear. Per the germline V gene, CDR1 is MNHNS and CDR2 is SASEGT. The CDR3 spans 14 residues. V was shortened by 3 bases and J by 7 bases, with 12 bases between the two germline ends. The CDR3 DNA reads TGTGCCAGCAGTGAGTGGAGCTCCGCTGAAAAACTGTTTTTT. Protein product: CASSEWSSAEKLFF.

This clone has a handful of counts. This chain joins TRBV7-2 and TRBJ2-7; 8 bases line up with TRBD1. Germline lookup yields CDR1 SGHTA and CDR2 FQGNSA. This CDR3 is built from 14 residues. V shed 5 bases, J shed 1 base, and the junction held 4 bases outside the gene matches. Written as DNA, the CDR3 is TGTGCCAGCAGCGACAGGGGTTGGTCCTACGAGCAGTACTTC. Its protein is CASSDRGWSYEQYF.

This chain links TRBV3-1 (or the pseudogene TRBV3-2) with TRBJ2-1; 8 nucleotides line up with TRBD2. Germline assignment: CDR1 LGHDT and CDR2 YNNKEL (reference sequence). Losses at the gene ends were 0 bases for V and 6 bases for J; bases not matched to a gene: 16. CDR3 size: 19 residues. The CDR3 loop is CASSQDPPRLSGSSNEQFF. The CDR3 DNA sequence: TGTGCCAGCAGCCAAGATCCTCCAAGGTTGAGCGGGAGTTCCAATGAGCAGTTCTTC.

The chain combines TRBV12-3 or TRBV12-4 with TRBJ1-4; 10 nucleotides match TRBD1. The CDR3 totals 13 residues. Losses at the gene ends were 5 bases for V and 9 bases for J; bases not matched to a gene: 3. The CDR3 region has the DNA TGTGCCAGCAGTGGGACAGGGGTTCAAAAACTGTTTTTT. This translates into CASSGTGVQKLFF.

This chain joins TRBV7-2 and TRBJ2-5; perhaps TRBD2 as D (6 bases). The CDR3 totals 15 residues. The germline V gene has CDR1 SGHTA and CDR2 FQGNSA. Trimming cost V 1 base and J 7 bases, with 16 bases left between them. The CDR3 coding sequence is TGTGCCAGCAGCTTAGGGGCCTCGTTGGGGGGGACCCAGTACTTC. Its translation: CASSLGASLGGTQYF. Drawing the rest from reference TRBV7-2 and TRBJ2-5, the complete variable domain is GAGVSQSPSNKVTEKGKDVELRCDPISGHTALYWYRQSLGQGLEFLIYFQGNSAPDKSGLPSDRFSAERTGGSVSTLTIQRTQQEDSAVYLCASSLGASLGGTQYFGPGTRLLVL.

The chain is built from TRBV6-5 and TRBJ1-6; maybe TRBD1 (6 bases). V lost 8 bases to trimming and J lost 7 bases, with 9 bases between them. The CDR3 length is 12 residues. Germline lookup yields CDR1 MNHEY and CDR2 SVGAGI. The CDR3 spells CASQRGNSPLHF. Written as DNA, the CDR3 is TGTGCCAGCCAAAGGGGGAATTCACCCCTCCACTTT.

V is TRBV30 and J is TRBJ2-7; possibly TRBD1 for D (6 bases). V dropped 5 bases and J dropped 2 bases, with 13 bases sitting between them. This CDR3 contains 13 residues. Germline lookup yields CDR1 GTSNPN and CDR2 SVGIG (reference sequence). The CDR3 spells CAWATGSPYEQYF. In nucleotides, the CDR3 is TGTGCCTGGGCAACAGGGTCCCCCTACGAGCAGTACTTC.

The DNA for the CDR3 is TGTGCCAGCAGCTTAAGTACAGTGACCGCAGATACGCAGTATTTT. It is translated as CASSLSTVTADTQYF. The V and J genes are TRBV7-2 and TRBJ2-3; D is uncertain. Trimming left V 2 bases short and J 4 bases short, with 13 bases between. Germline CDR1 is SGHTA and CDR2 is FQGNSA. The CDR3 contains 15 residues.

The chain couples TRBV27 to TRBJ1-2, with a tentative D call TRBD1 (6 bases). The germline V and J ends were trimmed by 6 bases and 7 bases, with 15 bases remaining between them. The CDR3 is 13 amino acids. Per germline, CDR1 MNHEY and CDR2 SMNVEV (reference sequence). The CDR3 DNA reads TGTGCCAGCAGACAGGGAGGGAGGGGTGGCTACACCTTC. Protein sequence: CASRQGGRGGYTF.